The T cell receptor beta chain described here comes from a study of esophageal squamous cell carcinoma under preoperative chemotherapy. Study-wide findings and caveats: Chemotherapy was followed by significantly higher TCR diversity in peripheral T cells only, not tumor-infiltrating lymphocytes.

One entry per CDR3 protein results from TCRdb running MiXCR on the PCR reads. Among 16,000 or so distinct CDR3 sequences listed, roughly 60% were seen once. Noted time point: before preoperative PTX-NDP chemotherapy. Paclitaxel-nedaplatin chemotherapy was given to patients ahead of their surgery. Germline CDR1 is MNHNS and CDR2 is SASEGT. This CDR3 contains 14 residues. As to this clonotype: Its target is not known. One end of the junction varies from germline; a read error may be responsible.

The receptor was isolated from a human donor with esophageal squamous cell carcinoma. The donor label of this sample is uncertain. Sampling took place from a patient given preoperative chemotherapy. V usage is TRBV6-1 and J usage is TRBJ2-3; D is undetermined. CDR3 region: CASSLAVSTDTQFF. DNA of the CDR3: TGTGCCAGCAGCCTGGCTGTCAGCACAGATACGCAGTTTTTT.